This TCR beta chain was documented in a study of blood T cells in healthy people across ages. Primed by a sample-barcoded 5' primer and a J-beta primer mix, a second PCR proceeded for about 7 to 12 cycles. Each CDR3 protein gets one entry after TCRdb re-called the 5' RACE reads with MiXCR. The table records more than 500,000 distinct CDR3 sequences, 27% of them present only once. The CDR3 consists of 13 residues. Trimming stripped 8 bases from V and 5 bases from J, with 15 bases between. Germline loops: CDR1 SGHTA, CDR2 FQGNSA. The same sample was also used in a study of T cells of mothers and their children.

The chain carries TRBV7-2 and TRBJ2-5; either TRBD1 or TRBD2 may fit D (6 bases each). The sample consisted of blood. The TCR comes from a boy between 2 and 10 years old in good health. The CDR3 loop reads CASRVQGGETQYF. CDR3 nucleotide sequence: TGTGCCAGCCGCGTTCAAGGGGGGGAGACCCAGTACTTC. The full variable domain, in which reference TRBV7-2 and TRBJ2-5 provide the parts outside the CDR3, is GAGVSQSPSNKVTEKGKDVELRCDPISGHTALYWYRQSLGQGLEFLIYFQGNSAPDKSGLPSDRFSAERTGGSVSTLTIQRTQQEDSAVYLCASRVQGGETQYFGPGTRLLVL.